This TCR beta chain was recorded in a study of neoadjuvant nivolumab and ipilimumab in lung cancer. Study-level background: Nivolumab 3 mg/kg was given days 1, 15 and 29, plus ipilimumab 1 mg/kg day 1 in combination.

Libraries were prepared by immunoSEQ multiplex PCR; TCRdb keeps only in-frame clonotypes and omits some of them. The sample has roughly 28,000 clones; about 83% are singletons. Study results and limitations: TCR richness and clonality were higher in tumors than adjacent uninvolved lung. Resected-tumor TCR richness correlated positively with pretherapy blood richness.

This CDR3 has 19 amino acids. Germline values: CDR1 SGHRS, CDR2 YFSETQ. Trimming cost V 2 bases and J 5 bases; bases outside gene matches: 13. Comment on this clone: The antigen remains undetermined.

The TCR comes from an adult with non-small cell lung cancer. This chain connects TRBV5-1 to TRBJ2-3; 14 nucleotides match TRBD2. The specimen comprised tumor tissue, sampled after neoadjuvant nivolumab, alone or with ipilimumab, at or shortly before surgery. CDR3 coding DNA: TGCGCCAGCAGCTTAAGACAGGGACTAGCGGGAGAAGTAGGAGATACGCAGTATTTT. Translating it yields CASSLRQGLAGEVGDTQYF.